This TCR beta chain came from a study of blood T cell repertoires in COVID-19. About the research overall: The United States, Italy and Spain provided the acute and convalescent COVID-19 samples. PBMCs, B-cell-depleted T cells, or T cells were the source of the cDNA or gDNA that made up the material.

In the original processing: Amplification of reference gene primers provided the estimated nucleated cell counts. TCRdb's copy holds only in-frame clones and misses some; the assay was immunoSEQ multiplex PCR. V and J calls and clone size are those listed in that table; D and trimming were worked out from the DNA. Of some 70,000 clones listed, around 80% are singletons. Germline CDR1 is MGHRA and CDR2 is YSYEKL. The V end was cut by 4 bases, the J end by 3 bases, with 19 bases between. CDR3 length: 16 amino acids. The specimen was peripheral blood. The chain couples TRBV4-1 to TRBJ2-7; D might be TRBD1 (6 bases). The TCR comes from a woman aged 50 to 60 with acute or convalescent COVID-19. DNA of the CDR3: TGCGCCAGCAGCCGAGAACAGGGAACAGCTTACTACGAGCAGTACTTC. This codes for CASSREQGTAYYEQYF.